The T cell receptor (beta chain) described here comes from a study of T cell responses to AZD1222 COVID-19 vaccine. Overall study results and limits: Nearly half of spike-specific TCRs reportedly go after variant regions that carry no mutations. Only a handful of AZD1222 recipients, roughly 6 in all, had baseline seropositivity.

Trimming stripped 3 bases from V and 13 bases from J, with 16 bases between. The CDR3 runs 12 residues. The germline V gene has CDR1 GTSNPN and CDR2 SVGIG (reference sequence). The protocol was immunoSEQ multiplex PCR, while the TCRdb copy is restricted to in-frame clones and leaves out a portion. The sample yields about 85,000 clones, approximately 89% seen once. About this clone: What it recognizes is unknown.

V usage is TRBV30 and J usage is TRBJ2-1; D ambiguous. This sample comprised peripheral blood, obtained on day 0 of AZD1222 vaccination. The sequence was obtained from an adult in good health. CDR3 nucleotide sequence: TGTGCCTGGAGCCCCCGCTCCCACCCCCAGTTCTTC. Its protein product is CAWSPRSHPQFF.